This T cell receptor (beta chain) was identified in a study of cytomegalovirus exposure and HLA in healthy donors. The PCR was carried out with 60 Vbeta primers and 13 Jbeta primers. Profiled with immunoSEQ multiplex PCR; TCRdb holds only in-frame clones, not every one. The sample includes 100,000 to 150,000 clones. Germline V gene lookup returns CDR1 MNHEY and CDR2 SVGAGI. The CDR3 length is 15 residues. Trimming cost V 6 bases and J 7 bases; bases outside gene matches: 7. Broader study findings: The study had only CMV serostatus as immune exposure information. Presence/absence analyses treated sequencing depth as roughly uniform across donors.

Turning to this clone: The antigen is unknown.

This chain connects TRBV6-5 to TRBJ2-3, with 13 bases lining up with TRBD2. Source material: PBMCs. The TCR was taken from a man younger than 35 in good health and CMV-seronegative. CDR3 loop: CASRKTSGGTNTQYF. Written as DNA, the CDR3 is TGTGCCAGCAGGAAGACTAGCGGGGGGACGAATACGCAGTATTTT.